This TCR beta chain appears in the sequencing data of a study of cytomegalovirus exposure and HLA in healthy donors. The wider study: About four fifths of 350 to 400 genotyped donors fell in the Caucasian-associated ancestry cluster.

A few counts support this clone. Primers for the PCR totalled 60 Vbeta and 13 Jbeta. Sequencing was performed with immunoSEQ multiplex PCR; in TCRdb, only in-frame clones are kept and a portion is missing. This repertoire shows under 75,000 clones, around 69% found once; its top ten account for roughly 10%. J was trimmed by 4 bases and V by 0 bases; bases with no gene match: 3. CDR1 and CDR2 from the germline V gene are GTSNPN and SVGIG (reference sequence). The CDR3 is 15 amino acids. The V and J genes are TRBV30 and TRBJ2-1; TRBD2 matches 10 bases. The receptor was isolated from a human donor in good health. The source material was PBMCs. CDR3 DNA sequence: TGTGCCTGGAGTGTCAATAGCGGGAGGTACAATGAGCAGTTCTTC. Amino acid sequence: CAWSVNSGRYNEQFF.